This T cell receptor beta chain emerged from a study of identical twins. General study findings and limits: Possibly, invariant MAIT and iNKT cells partly confounded zero-insertion analyses. Out-of-frame alpha sequences common to twins exhibited an excess of low generation probability.

Each CDR3 protein gets one entry after TCRdb re-called the 5' RACE reads with MiXCR. In the table there are 300,000 to 400,000 distinct CDR3 sequences, 9% to 15% of which are singletons. Of note for this clonotype: Its antigen is currently unknown.

The CDR3 totals 16 residues. CDR1 and CDR2 (germline): MNHEY, SMNVEV (reference sequence). Trimming took off 6 bases at V and 3 bases at J, with 21 bases between the two ends. These data were also reused for a study on yellow fever vaccine responses in identical twins.

The sequencing sample was made of CD8+ T cells sorted from blood. The chain links TRBV27 to TRBJ2-7; D may correspond to TRBD1 or TRBD2 (5 bases each). The receptor comes from a woman younger than 35 in good health. The CDR3 DNA reads as TGTGCCAGCAGCCCTGGCCACGGGACGGGGATCTACGAGCAGTACTTC. Amino acids: CASSPGHGTGIYEQYF.